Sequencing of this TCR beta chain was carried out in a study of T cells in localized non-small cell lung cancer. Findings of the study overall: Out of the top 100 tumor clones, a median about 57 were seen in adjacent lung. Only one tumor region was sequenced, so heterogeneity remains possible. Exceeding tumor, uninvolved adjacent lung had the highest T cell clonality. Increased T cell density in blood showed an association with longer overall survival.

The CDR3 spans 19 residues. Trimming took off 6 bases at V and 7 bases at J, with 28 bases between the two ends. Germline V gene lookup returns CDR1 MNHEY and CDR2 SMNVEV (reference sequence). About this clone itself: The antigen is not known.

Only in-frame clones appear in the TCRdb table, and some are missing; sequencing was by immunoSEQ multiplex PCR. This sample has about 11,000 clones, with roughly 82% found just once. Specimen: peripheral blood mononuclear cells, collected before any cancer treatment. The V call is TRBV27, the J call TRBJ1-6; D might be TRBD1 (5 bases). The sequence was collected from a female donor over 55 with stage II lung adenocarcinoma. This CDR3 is CASSPGPRGGRVVNSPLHF. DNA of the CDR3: TGTGCCAGCAGCCCGGGGCCGCGGGGGGGACGGGTTGTGAATTCACCCCTCCACTTT.